This T cell receptor (beta chain) came from a study of T cell repertoires in cytomegalovirus infection. Study as a whole: Well-studied HLA-B-restricted CMV epitopes were used in the study alongside recently identified HLA-C-restricted ones. A matching HLA type, together with CMV infection, was signaled by public TCR beta signatures. Study outcomes and limitations: CMV-specific HLA-C-restricted TCR beta clonotypes dominated the ex vivo response. Identification of carriers of CMV plus the relevant HLA was achieved through cumulative public TCR beta family frequency.

Trimming removed 4 bases from V and 4 bases from J, with 13 bases in between. Per germline, CDR1 MNHEY and CDR2 SMNVEV (reference sequence). This CDR3 comprises 14 residues. A word on this clonotype: The antigen remains undetermined.

In TCRdb, the reads were re-called with MiXCR into one record per CDR3 protein. The sample lists approximately 220,000 distinct CDR3 sequences, about 38% occurring once. The chain carries TRBV27 and TRBJ2-5; D not resolved. This receptor was obtained from a human donor in good health (CMV status not recorded). Some clones in this sample may be carry-over from other donors' samples. This sample comprised CD8+ T cells from cultured PBMCs, obtained from culture after CMV antigen stimulation. The CDR3 loop reads CASSSPRDLETQYF. CDR3 sequence (DNA): TGTGCCAGCAGTTCTCCGCGCGATTTAGAGACCCAGTACTTC.